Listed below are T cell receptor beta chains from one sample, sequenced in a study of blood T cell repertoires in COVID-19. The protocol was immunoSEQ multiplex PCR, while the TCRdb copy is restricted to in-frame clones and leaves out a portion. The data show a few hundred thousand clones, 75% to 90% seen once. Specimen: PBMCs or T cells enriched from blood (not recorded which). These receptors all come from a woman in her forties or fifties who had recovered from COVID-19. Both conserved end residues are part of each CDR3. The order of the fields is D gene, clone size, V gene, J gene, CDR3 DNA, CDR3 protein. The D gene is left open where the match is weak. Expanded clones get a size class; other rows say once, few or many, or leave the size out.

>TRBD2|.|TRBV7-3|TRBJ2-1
TGTGCCAGCAGCCCGAATAGGGCTCCTAGCGGGAACCCGAGCTCCTACAATGAGCAGTTCTTC
CASSPNRAPSGNPSSYNEQFF
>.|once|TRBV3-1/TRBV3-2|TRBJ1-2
TGTGCCAGCAGCCAAGATGCAGGGCCCTATGGCTACACCTTC
CASSQDAGPYGYTF
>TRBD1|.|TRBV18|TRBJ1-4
TGTGCCAGCTCTCTCGGGACAGGGGGCCCCAATGAAAAACTGTTTTTT
CASSLGTGGPNEKLFF
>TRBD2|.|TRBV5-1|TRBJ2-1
TGCGCCAGCAGGGGCACTAGCGGGAGCAATGAGCAGTTCTTC
CASRGTSGSNEQFF
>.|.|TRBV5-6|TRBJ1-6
TGTGCCAGCAGCTTGACCCAGGGGCACGTGAATTCACCCCTCCACTTT
CASSLTQGHVNSPLHF
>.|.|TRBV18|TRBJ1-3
TGTGCCAGCTCACCGGGACTGATGAGCTCTGGAAACACCATATATTTT
CASSPGLMSSGNTIYF
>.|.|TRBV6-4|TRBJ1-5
TGTGCCAGCAGGGATCAGGGTTACAATCAGCCCCAGCATTTT
CASRDQGYNQPQHF
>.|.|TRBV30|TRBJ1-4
TGTGCCTGGAGTGCGTATGAAAAACTGTTTTTT
CAWSAYEKLFF
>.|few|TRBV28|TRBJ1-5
TGTGCCATAGGCAATCAGCCCCAGCATTTT
CAIGNQPQHF
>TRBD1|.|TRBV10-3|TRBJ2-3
TGTGCCATCAGTGACAACAGGGGCCGCACAGATACGCAGTATTTT
CAISDNRGRTDTQYF
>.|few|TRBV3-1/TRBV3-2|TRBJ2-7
TGTGCCAGCAGTCCCTTGGGGGGAAGCTCCTACGAGCAGTACTTC
CASSPLGGSSYEQYF
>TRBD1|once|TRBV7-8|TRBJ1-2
TGTGCCAGCAGCTTAGCGAGGACCAAGACAGGGGATGGTGGCTACACCTTC
CASSLARTKTGDGGYTF
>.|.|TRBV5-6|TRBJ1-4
TGTGCCAGCAGCTTGGGGGCGCAGGGAAGTGGTGAAAAACTGTTTTTT
CASSLGAQGSGEKLFF
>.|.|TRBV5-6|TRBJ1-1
TGTGCCAGCAGCTTGGGGGCGATGAACACTGAAGCTTTCTTT
CASSLGAMNTEAFF
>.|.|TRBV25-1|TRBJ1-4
TGTGCCAGCACCGCGAGCCGGGGGGCCGGTGAAAAACTGTTTTTT
CASTASRGAGEKLFF
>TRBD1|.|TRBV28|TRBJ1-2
TGTGCCAGCAGTTTAAGGGGGCGCATTAACTATGGCTACACCTTC
CASSLRGRINYGYTF
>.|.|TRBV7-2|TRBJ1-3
TGTGCCAGCAGCTTAGAGACAGGACGGCACACCATATATTTT
CASSLETGRHTIYF
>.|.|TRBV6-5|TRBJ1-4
TGTGCCAGCAGTTACCAGGGTGCAACTAATGAAAAACTGTTTTTT
CASSYQGATNEKLFF
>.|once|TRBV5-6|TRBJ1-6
TGTGCCAGCAGCTTGGTCGATAGGGGAAGTAATTCACCCCTCCACTTT
CASSLVDRGSNSPLHF
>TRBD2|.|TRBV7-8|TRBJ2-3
TGTGCCAGCAGCTTAGACGCGGGAGCTACAGATACGCAGTATTTT
CASSLDAGATDTQYF
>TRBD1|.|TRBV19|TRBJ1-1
TGTGCCAGTAGTGGACAGGGGGGGATATGGACTGAAGCTTTCTTT
CASSGQGGIWTEAFF
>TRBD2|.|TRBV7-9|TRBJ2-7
TGTGCCAGCAGCTTAGTTCTAGCGGGAGAAGAGCAGTACTTC
CASSLVLAGEEQYF
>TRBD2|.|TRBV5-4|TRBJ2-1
TGTGCCAGCAGCACTTCCGGGACTAGCGGGGGGTACAATGAGCAGTTCTTC
CASSTSGTSGGYNEQFF
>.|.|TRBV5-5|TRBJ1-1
TGTGCCAGCAGCTTGGGGCAGGGGAGTACTGAAGCTTTCTTT
CASSLGQGSTEAFF
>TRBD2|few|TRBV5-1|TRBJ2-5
TGCGCCACTGAACCCGGGACTAGCGGGAGAGAGACCCAGTACTTC
CATEPGTSGRETQYF
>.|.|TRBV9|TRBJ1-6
TGTGCCAGCAGCGTAGAGACAGGTGGATATGGGTCACCCCTCCACTTT
CASSVETGGYGSPLHF
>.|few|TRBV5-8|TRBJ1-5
TGTGCCAGCAGCTTGGCCCCGAGTAATCAGCCCCAGCATTTT
CASSLAPSNQPQHF
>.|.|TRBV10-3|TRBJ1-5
TGTGCCATCAGTGAGTCGGAGGGGCAGCCCCAGCATTTT
CAISESEGQPQHF
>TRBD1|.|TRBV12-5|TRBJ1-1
TGTGCTAGTGGTTTGGTACCTCGGACAGGGCGTATGGACACTGAAGCTTTCTTT
CASGLVPRTGRMDTEAFF
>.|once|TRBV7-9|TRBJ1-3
TGTGCCAGCAGCCTAACAGGGATCTCTGGAAACACCATATATTTT
CASSLTGISGNTIYF
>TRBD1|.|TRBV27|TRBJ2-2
TGTGCCAGCAGTTTATTTCGCCCGGGACAGGGGGCGGGGGAGCTGTTTTTT
CASSLFRPGQGAGELFF
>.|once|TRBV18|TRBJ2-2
TGTGCCAGCTCTCAAAACGGGGCCGGGGAGCTGTTTTTT
CASSQNGAGELFF
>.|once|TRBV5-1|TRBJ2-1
TGCGCCAGCAGCTTGAACGGTGAGCAGTTCTTC
CASSLNGEQFF
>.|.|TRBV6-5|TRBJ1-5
TGTGCCAGCAGGGGGACATTCAGCAATCAGCCCCAGCATTTT
CASRGTFSNQPQHF
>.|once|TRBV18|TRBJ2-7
TGTGCCAGCTCACCAACAGGATACGAGCAGTACTTC
CASSPTGYEQYF
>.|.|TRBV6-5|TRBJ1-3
TGTGCCAGCAGTTACTCAGGAACAGTCTCTGGAAACACCATATATTTT
CASSYSGTVSGNTIYF
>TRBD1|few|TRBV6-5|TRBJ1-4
TGTGCCAGCAGGCAGGGACAGCCCGGGAAGGGGAAACTGTTTTTT
CASRQGQPGKGKLFF
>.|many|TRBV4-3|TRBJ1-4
TGCGCCAGCAGCCAAGAGGGCAGTGCAACTAATGAAAAACTGTTTTTT
CASSQEGSATNEKLFF
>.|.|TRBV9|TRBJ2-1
TGTGCCAGCAGCTCAGGACAGGGAGGGTCCGATGAGCAGTTCTTC
CASSSGQGGSDEQFF
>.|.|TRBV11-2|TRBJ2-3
TGTGCCAGCAGCTTACTAGCTACGGGGTCAGATACGCAGTATTTT
CASSLLATGSDTQYF
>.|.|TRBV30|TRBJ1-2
TGTGCCTGGAGTGTCTTGTCAGGAGGTGGGGGCTACACCTTC
CAWSVLSGGGGYTF
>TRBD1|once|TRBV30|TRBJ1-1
TGTGCCTGGAGTGGACAGGGGTGGACTGAAGCTTTCTTT
CAWSGQGWTEAFF
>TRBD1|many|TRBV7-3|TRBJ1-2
TGTGCCAGCAGCTTAACCGACAGGGGCCTACTCCCTAACTATGGCTACACCTTC
CASSLTDRGLLPNYGYTF
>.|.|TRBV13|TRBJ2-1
TGTGCCAGCAGCTTAGGGGGGTTTAGCGATGAGCAGTTCTTC
CASSLGGFSDEQFF
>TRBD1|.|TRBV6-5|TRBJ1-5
TGTGCCAGCAGTCGGACAGGCTATCAGCCCCAGCATTTT
CASSRTGYQPQHF